Listed here is a single TCR beta chain. Its specificity is unknown. V dropped 5 bases and J dropped 2 bases, with 15 bases sitting between them. The CDR3 has 15 residues. Germline values: CDR1 MDHEN, CDR2 SYDVKM. This sample is drawn from a study of T cells in localized non-small cell lung cancer. Clones were sequenced by immunoSEQ multiplex PCR, and TCRdb holds only the in-frame ones, with some missing. Of approximately 89,000 clones in the sample, around 80% were seen once. Study-wide results and limits: Adjacent lung had a median around 60 of the 100 largest tumor clones. The study found T cell clonality highest in uninvolved adjacent lung, above tumor.

V and J are TRBV28 and TRBJ1-2, with a weak D call TRBD1 (6 bases). Sample: PBMCs, taken before any cancer treatment. The TCR originated in a man aged 40 to 70 with stage II squamous cell lung carcinoma. The CDR3 sequence: CASSLLGGKNYGYTF. The CDR3 coding sequence is TGTGCCAGCAGTCTCTTGGGGGGCAAAAACTATGGCTACACCTTC.